Listed below are T cell receptor beta chains from one sample, sequenced in a study of T cells in Graves' hyperthyroidism and ophthalmopathy. TCRdb passed the multiplex PCR reads through MiXCR, listing each CDR3 protein once. The sample records approximately 600,000 distinct CDR3 sequences, approximately 14% being singletons. The sequenced sample consisted of blood. These TCRs come from a woman between 40 and 55 years old with Graves' ophthalmopathy. Each CDR3 is given with its conserved first and last residue.

J | V | CDR3
TRBJ1-1 | TRBV19 | CASSRTAGTEAFF
TRBJ2-2 | TRBV11-2 | CASSLFRDRVVTGELFF
TRBJ1-5 | TRBV20-1 | CSALQGAGGQGSNQPQHF
TRBJ1-2 | TRBV2 | CASRNTRDIANYGYTF
TRBJ1-1 | TRBV6-1 | CASRTWGVNTEAFF
TRBJ2-2 | TRBV11-1 | CASGRAIGELFF
TRBJ2-7 | TRBV24-1 | CATSDSDRGREYF
TRBJ2-2 | TRBV28 | CASPSPNTGELFF
TRBJ2-5 | TRBV30 | CAWRASGRSETQYF
TRBJ2-2 | TRBV27 | CASKDAGENTGELFF
TRBJ2-5 | TRBV27 | CASSLELQGGETQYF
TRBJ2-7 | TRBV10-3 | CAISESPGAYEQYF
TRBJ2-7 | TRBV27 | CASSPSESYEQYF
TRBJ1-1 | TRBV6-4 | CASNRRAGNKAAFF
TRBJ2-7 | TRBV5-1 | CASSLVPGGGGLSSYEQYF
TRBJ2-1 | TRBV20-1 | CSATRPNAGEQFF
TRBJ2-5 | TRBV29-1 | CSVKTGVETQYF
TRBJ2-4 | TRBV19 | CASTGLDVGNIQYF
TRBJ2-2 | TRBV24-1 | CATKSGTGVTGELFF
TRBJ2-2 | TRBV18 | CASSPPRTSGSTGELFF
TRBJ1-4 | TRBV6-1 | CASSPGSRAVEKLFF
TRBJ1-1 | TRBV5-1 | CASSLWAGNTEAFF
TRBJ2-7 | TRBV5-5 | CASSWGVGRDVYEQYF
TRBJ2-7 | TRBV7-2 | CASSLGPGRQGSYEQYF